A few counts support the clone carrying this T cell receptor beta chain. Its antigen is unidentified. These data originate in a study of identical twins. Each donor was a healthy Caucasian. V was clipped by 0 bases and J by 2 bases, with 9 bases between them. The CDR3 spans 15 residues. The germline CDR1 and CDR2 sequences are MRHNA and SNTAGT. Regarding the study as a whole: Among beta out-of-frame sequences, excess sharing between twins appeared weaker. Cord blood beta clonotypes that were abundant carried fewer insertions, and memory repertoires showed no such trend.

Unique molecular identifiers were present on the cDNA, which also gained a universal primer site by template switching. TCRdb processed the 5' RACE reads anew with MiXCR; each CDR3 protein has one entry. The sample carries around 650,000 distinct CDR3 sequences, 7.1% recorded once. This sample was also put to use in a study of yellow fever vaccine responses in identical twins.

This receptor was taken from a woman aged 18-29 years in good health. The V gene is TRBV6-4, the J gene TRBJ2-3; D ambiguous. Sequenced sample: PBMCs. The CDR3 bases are TGTGCCAGCAGTGACTCGGGTCGGTCCACAGATACGCAGTATTTT. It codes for CASSDSGRSTDTQYF.